This entry lists 27 T cell receptor beta chains sequenced from one sample in a study of blood T cell repertoires in COVID-19. Generated by immunoSEQ multiplex PCR, the TCRdb table keeps only in-frame clones and is missing some. The profile covers some 400,000 clones, with roughly nine tenths appearing a single time and 0.9% to 1.2% taken by the ten largest. The specimen sequenced was PBMCs or T cells enriched from blood (not recorded which). The receptor source for this set is a man aged 30 to 45 who had recovered from COVID-19.

The V and J genes are TRBV5-6 and TRBJ1-2, with a weak D call TRBD1 (5 bases). This CDR3 has 17 amino acids. Trimming shortened V by 4 bases and J by 2 bases, and 21 bases separated the two germline ends. CDR1 and CDR2 (germline): SGHDT, YYEEEE. CDR3 residues: CASSHLRAAYRNYGYTF. CDR3 DNA sequence: TGTGCCAGCAGCCATCTCCGAGCAGCATACAGGAACTATGGCTACACCTTC.

The V gene is TRBV6-1, the J gene TRBJ1-1; TRBD1 aligns across 9 bases. The CDR3 covers 14 residues. The germline V gene encodes CDR1 MNHNS and CDR2 SASEGT. Unmatched junction bases numbered 5, after V lost 3 bases and J lost 6 bases. In nucleotides, the CDR3 is TGTGCCAGCAGTGATACAGGGGGCTGGTCTGAAGCTTTCTTT. Amino acid sequence: CASSDTGGWSEAFF.

V is TRBV13 and J is TRBJ2-2; TRBD2 agrees at 15 bases. The CDR3 runs 18 residues. After removal of 5 bases from V and 4 bases from J, the junction contained 8 bases not matched to a gene. Per germline, CDR1 PRHDT and CDR2 FYEKMQ (reference sequence). The CDR3 DNA is TGTGCCAGCAGCCCTGGGACTAGCGGGAGGCGTGGCACCGGGGAGCTGTTTTTT. Protein sequence: CASSPGTSGRRGTGELFF.

This sequence joins TRBV28 and TRBJ2-7, with 9 bases that match TRBD1. The junction had 9 bases not matched to a gene; V was cut back by 5 bases and J by 7 bases. The CDR3 loop spans 14 amino acids. The germline V gene encodes CDR1 MDHEN and CDR2 SYDVKM. The CDR3 is CASSPPGTGLEQYF. The DNA of the CDR3 is TGTGCCAGCAGTCCCCCCGGGACAGGGCTTGAGCAGTACTTC. The full variable domain, with the rest looked up from reference TRBV28 and TRBJ2-7, is DVKVTQSSRYLVKRTGEKVFLECVQDMDHENMFWYRQDPGLGLRLIYFSYDVKMKEKGDIPEGYSVSREKKERFSLILESASTNQTSMYLCASSPPGTGLEQYFGPGTRLTVT.

This clone has just one count. V gene TRBV28 combines with J gene TRBJ1-5; possible D gene TRBD1, 5 bases. Trimming took off 5 bases at V and 8 bases at J, with 16 bases between the two ends. In germline, CDR1 is MDHEN, CDR2 SYDVKM. This CDR3 spans 14 amino acids. This CDR3 is CASSPPSGGKPQHF. The CDR3 coding sequence is TGTGCCAGCAGTCCACCCTCCGGGGGGAAGCCCCAGCATTTT.

The chain joins TRBV3-1 (or the pseudogene TRBV3-2) to TRBJ1-3; D might be TRBD1 (6 bases). CDR3 length equals 18 residues. The germline gives CDR1 LGHDT, CDR2 YNNKEL (reference sequence). Trimming left V 2 bases short and J 4 bases short, with 21 bases between. The CDR3 sequence is CASSQFQATRGSGNTIYF. DNA of the CDR3: TGTGCCAGCAGCCAATTCCAAGCCACCAGGGGTTCAGGAAACACCATATATTTT.

This clone was observed once. This chain connects TRBV4-1 to TRBJ1-1; D possibly corresponds to TRBD1 (6 bases). The CDR3 contains 16 residues. Germline lookup yields CDR1 MGHRA and CDR2 YSYEKL. Between the trimmed V and J ends, which lost 3 bases and 0 bases, there was a span of 14 bases. In DNA, the CDR3 is TGCGCCAGCAGCCACGGTTTACAGGGTATGAACACTGAAGCTTTCTTT. It translates to CASSHGLQGMNTEAFF.

The chain joins TRBV19 to TRBJ2-1, with 8 bases matching TRBD1. Germline V lookup: CDR1 LNHDA, CDR2 SQIVND (reference sequence). The length of the CDR3 is 15 residues. The V segment lost 8 bases and the J segment 6 bases; nucleotides outside the gene matches: 12. The CDR3 is CASRLTGGSFNEQFF. DNA of the CDR3: TGTGCCAGTCGCCTTACAGGGGGGAGCTTCAATGAGCAGTTCTTC. Using reference TRBV19 and TRBJ2-1 for the parts outside the CDR3, the full variable domain is DGGITQSPKYLFRKEGQNVTLSCEQNLNHDAMYWYRQDPGQGLRLIYYSQIVNDFQKGDIAEGYSVSREKKESFPLTVTSAQKNPTAFYLCASRLTGGSFNEQFFGPGTRLTVL.

V and J are TRBV7-2 and TRBJ2-7, with a weak D call TRBD1 (5 bases). Germline V gene lookup returns CDR1 SGHTA and CDR2 FQGNSA. V lost 3 bases and J 3 bases, leaving 9 bases between the germline ends. The CDR3 spans 13 residues. The CDR3 spells CASSLTDHYEQYF. For the CDR3, the DNA is TGTGCCAGCAGCTTGACAGATCACTACGAGCAGTACTTC.

The chain recombines TRBV5-4 with TRBJ2-2, with 8 bases fitting TRBD1. Trimming took 3 bases from V and 5 from J; bases not matched to a gene: 6. This CDR3 comprises 15 residues. Looked up from germline, CDR1 is SGHNT and CDR2 is YYREEE (reference sequence). DNA of the CDR3: TGTGCCAGCAGCTCACGGACAGGGATGACCGGGGAGCTGTTTTTT. Translated, it gives CASSSRTGMTGELFF.

CDR3 sequence: CASSYRGGRSPLHF. The CDR3 coding sequence is TGTGCCAGCAGCTACCGGGGAGGTCGTTCACCCCTCCACTTT. The chain uses TRBV3-1 (or the pseudogene TRBV3-2) and TRBJ1-6; D is undetermined. Between the trimmed V and J ends, which lost 5 bases and 9 bases, there was a span of 14 bases. The CDR3 totals 14 residues. Germline loops: CDR1 LGHDT, CDR2 YNNKEL (reference sequence).

The table lists this clone with a count of one. The chain uses TRBV24-1 and TRBJ2-2, with D possibly matching TRBD1 (5 bases). This CDR3 has 15 amino acids. CDR1 is KGHDR and CDR2 is SFDVKD in the germline V gene. V was trimmed by 1 base and J by 5 bases, leaving 10 bases between them. CDR3: CATSDFQGRTGELFF. CDR3 nucleotide sequence: TGTGCCACCAGTGATTTTCAGGGCCGTACCGGGGAGCTGTTTTTT.

The genes are TRBV10-3 and TRBJ1-4, with 7 nucleotides matching TRBD1. The CDR3 runs to 13 residues. CDR1 is ENHRY and CDR2 is SYGVKD in the germline V gene. Trimming removed 6 bases from V and 6 bases from J; junction bases left unmatched: 4. The CDR3 sequence: CAIRTGYDEKLFF. The CDR3 bases are TGTGCCATCAGGACAGGGTATGATGAAAAACTGTTTTTT.

CDR3 sequence (DNA): TGCGCCAGCAGCTTGGGGCAGGGCGACACCGGGGAGCTGTTTTTT. The encoded protein is CASSLGQGDTGELFF. The chain carries TRBV5-1 and TRBJ2-2; D might be TRBD1 (5 bases). Germline-derived CDR1 and CDR2 are SGHRS and YFSETQ. The CDR3 length is 15 residues. Deletions cut 0 bases from V and 3 bases from J, with 9 bases between.

The chain carries TRBV13 and TRBJ2-4; 10 positions agree with TRBD2. The germline gives CDR1 PRHDT, CDR2 FYEKMQ (reference sequence). The trim removed 7 bases at V and 6 bases at J, leaving 6 bases unmatched. The CDR3 covers 14 residues. The CDR3 DNA follows: TGTGCCAGCAACTCCGAGCGGGGGGGAAACATTCAGTACTTC. Amino acids: CASNSERGGNIQYF.

The gene calls are TRBV11-1 and TRBJ1-2, with D possibly being TRBD1 (6 bases). V lost 5 bases and J lost 0, with 13 bases in between. CDR1 SGHAT and CDR2 FQDESV come from the germline V gene (reference sequence). CDR3 length equals 15 residues. CDR3 coding DNA: TGTGCCAGCAGCCCGGGCAGGGGATCTAACTATGGCTACACCTTC. Amino acid sequence: CASSPGRGSNYGYTF.

This clone was seen many times. V is TRBV15 and J is TRBJ2-1, with 9 bases matching TRBD2. Trimming took 0 bases from V and 7 from J; bases not matched to a gene: 7. Germline CDR1 reads LNHNV; CDR2 reads YYDKDF (reference sequence). The CDR3 length is 16 residues. CDR3 region: CATSRDSLAGWNEQFF. In DNA form, the CDR3 reads TGTGCCACCAGCAGAGATTCCCTAGCGGGATGGAATGAGCAGTTCTTC.

The CDR3 sequence is CAWSVGQGNGKQYF. The CDR3 nucleotides are TGTGCCTGGAGTGTAGGACAGGGTAACGGGAAGCAGTACTTC. The chain recombines TRBV30 with TRBJ2-7, with 8 positions matching TRBD1. V gave up 0 bases and J gave up 8 bases; unmatched junction bases: 9. The CDR3 runs to 14 residues. The germline CDR1 and CDR2 sequences are GTSNPN and SVGIG (reference sequence).

The CDR3 reads CASSLSGRVTDTQYF. CDR3 bases: TGTGCCAGCAGCTTGAGCGGGAGGGTCACAGATACGCAGTATTTT. This rearrangement joins TRBV7-9 to TRBJ2-3; 10 nucleotides align to TRBD2. V was clipped by 3 bases and J by 2 bases; unmatched bases: 2. The CDR3 has 15 amino acids. The germline V gene has CDR1 SEHNR and CDR2 FQNEAQ (reference sequence). The complete variable domain, with remaining parts taken from reference TRBV7-9 and TRBJ2-3, reads DTGVSQNPRHKITKRGQNVTFRCDPISEHNRLYWYRQTLGQGPEFLTYFQNEAQLEKSRLLSDRFSAERPKGSFSTLEIQRTEQGDSAMYLCASSLSGRVTDTQYFGPGTRLTVL.

This rearrangement joins TRBV9 to TRBJ2-2; 12 nucleotides agree with TRBD1. The germline gives CDR1 SGDLS, CDR2 YYNGEE. The trim removed 2 bases at V and 6 bases at J, leaving 2 bases unmatched. There are 15 residues in the CDR3. The CDR3 nucleotides are TGTGCCAGCAGCGTGGGACAGGGGGCCGCCGGGGAGCTGTTTTTT. Its protein is CASSVGQGAAGELFF.

The rearrangement links TRBV28 to TRBJ1-1; a weak D match, TRBD1 (6 bases). This CDR3 contains 12 residues. Trimming cost V 8 bases and J 6 bases, with 13 bases left between them. Per germline, CDR1 MDHEN and CDR2 SYDVKM. In DNA form, the CDR3 reads TGTGCCAGCTTCCGGGGGGGCCCTGAAGCTTTCTTT. It yields the protein CASFRGGPEAFF.

The rearrangement links TRBV27 to TRBJ2-5; D perhaps matches TRBD1 (7 bases). Per the germline V gene, CDR1 is MNHEY and CDR2 is SMNVEV (reference sequence). The CDR3 is 16 residues long. Trimming removed 6 bases at V and 5 bases at J, with 22 bases between. CDR3 residues: CASRKAVAAGGETQYF. The CDR3 DNA follows: TGTGCCAGCAGAAAGGCAGTGGCGGCAGGGGGGGAGACCCAGTACTTC.

CDR3 in DNA: TGTGCCAGCAGTTCGGAATGGGGCTCACCCCTCCACTTT. Translated, it gives CASSSEWGSPLHF. The chain couples TRBV28 to TRBJ1-6; tentatively, D is TRBD1 (5 bases). CDR1 is MDHEN and CDR2 is SYDVKM in the germline V gene. Trimming removed 4 bases at V and 10 bases at J, with 11 bases between. The CDR3 totals 13 residues. Based on the CDR3 plus reference TRBV28 and TRBJ1-6, the full variable domain is DVKVTQSSRYLVKRTGEKVFLECVQDMDHENMFWYRQDPGLGLRLIYFSYDVKMKEKGDIPEGYSVSREKKERFSLILESASTNQTSMYLCASSSEWGSPLHFGNGTRLTVT.

This clone has just one count. The chain combines TRBV11-2 with TRBJ2-7, with D maybe TRBD2 (6 bases). V gave up 1 base and J gave up 1 base, with 14 bases separating them. This CDR3 is 16 amino acids long. Germline V lookup: CDR1 SGHAT, CDR2 FQNNGV. As DNA, the CDR3 is TGTGCCAGCAGCTTAGGGGCGGGGAGGCGATCCTACGAGCAGTACTTC. Its protein is CASSLGAGRRSYEQYF.

This clone was recorded only once. This chain joins TRBV27 and TRBJ1-6; 8 bases fit TRBD1. The CDR3 has 15 amino acids. The V gene end was trimmed by 5 bases and the J gene end by 8 bases; junction bases not matched to a gene: 8. Germline CDR1 and CDR2: MNHEY and SMNVEV (reference sequence). The CDR3 reads CASSGQGGGYSPLHF. The CDR3 DNA follows: TGTGCCAGCAGTGGACAGGGAGGTGGATATTCACCCCTCCACTTT.

This clone was seen a handful of times. Other DNA sequences in this specimen translate into the identical CDR3. The V call is TRBV10-3, the J call TRBJ1-2, with D possibly TRBD1 on 6 matching bases. Germline lookup yields CDR1 ENHRY and CDR2 SYGVKD. The germline V and J ends were trimmed by 4 bases and 2 bases, with 11 bases remaining between them. This CDR3 is 14 amino acids long. The CDR3 loop is CAISGQTGNYGYTF. The CDR3 bases are TGTGCCATCAGTGGCCAAACAGGGAACTATGGCTACACCTTC.

The chain recombines TRBV9 with TRBJ1-5; D unresolved. This CDR3 has 15 amino acids. The V and J ends lost 4 bases and 11 bases respectively, with 22 bases between them. In germline, CDR1 is SGDLS, CDR2 YYNGEE. The CDR3 DNA reads TGTGCCAGCAGCCATTCTCGGCGACTACAACAAGCCCAGCATTTT. Its protein is CASSHSRRLQQAQHF.